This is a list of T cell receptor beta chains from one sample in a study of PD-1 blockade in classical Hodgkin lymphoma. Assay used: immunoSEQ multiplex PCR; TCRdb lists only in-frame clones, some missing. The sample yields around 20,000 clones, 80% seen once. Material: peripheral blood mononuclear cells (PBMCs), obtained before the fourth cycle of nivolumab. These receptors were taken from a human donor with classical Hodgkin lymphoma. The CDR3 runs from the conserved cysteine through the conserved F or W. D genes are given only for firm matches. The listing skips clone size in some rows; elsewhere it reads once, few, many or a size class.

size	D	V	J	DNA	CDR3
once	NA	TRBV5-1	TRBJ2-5	TGCGCCAGCAGCCCCCTCCGTGGGGGGCGCGAGACCCAGTACTTC	CASSPLRGGRETQYF
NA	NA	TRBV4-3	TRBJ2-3	TGCGCCAGCAGCCAAGTGAGGGGGGGAGATACGCAGTATTTT	CASSQVRGGDTQYF
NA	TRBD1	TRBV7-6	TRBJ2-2	TGTGCCAGCAGCAATCACAGGGGAAACACCGGGGAGCTGTTTTTT	CASSNHRGNTGELFF
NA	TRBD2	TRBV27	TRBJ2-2	TGTGCCAGCAGTTTACCACTCCGGGACAAGGTTCTAGCGGGAGGGCCTGCGAACACCGGGGAGCTGTTTTTT	CASSLPLRDKVLAGGPANTGELFF
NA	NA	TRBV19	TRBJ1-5	TGTGCCAGTAGTATAATTCAGAATTATCAGCCCCAGCATTTT	CASSIIQNYQPQHF
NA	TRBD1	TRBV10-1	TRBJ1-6	TGCGCCAGCAGCGGACAGGGGGGAAATTCACCCCTCCACTTT	CASSGQGGNSPLHF
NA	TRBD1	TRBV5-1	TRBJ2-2	TGCGCCAGCAGCTTGGCGGGACAGGCCGGGGAGCTGTTTTTT	CASSLAGQAGELFF
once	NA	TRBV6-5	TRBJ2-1	TGTGCCAGCAGTTACAGCTTAGAGACCAATGAGCAGTTCTTC	CASSYSLETNEQFF
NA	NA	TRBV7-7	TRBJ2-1	TGTGCTAGCAGCTTAGCCTGCCTAGGGTCCTACAATGAGCAGTTCTTC	CASSLACLGSYNEQFF
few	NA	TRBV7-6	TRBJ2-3	TGTGCCAGCAGCCGGGACCCCCATAGGCCAGATACGCAGTATTTT	CASSRDPHRPDTQYF
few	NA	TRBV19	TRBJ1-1	TGTGCCAGTAGGACAGAGAACACTGAAGCTTTCTTT	CASRTENTEAFF
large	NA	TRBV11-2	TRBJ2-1	TGTGCCAGCCGAGGTAGGGGGGTTATGTATGAGCAGTTCTTC	CASRGRGVMYEQFF
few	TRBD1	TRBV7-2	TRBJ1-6	TGTGCCAGCACCACGACAGGGGTCTATAATTCACCCCTCCACTTT	CASTTTGVYNSPLHF
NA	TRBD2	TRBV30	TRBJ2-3	TGTGCCTGGAGTTTCAAGGGACTAGCGAAGACAGATACGCAGTATTTT	CAWSFKGLAKTDTQYF
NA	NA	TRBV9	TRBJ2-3	TGTGCCAGCAGCGTATCCGGGGCGAGCACAGATACGCAGTATTTT	CASSVSGASTDTQYF
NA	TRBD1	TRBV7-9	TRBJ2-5	TGTGCCAGCAGCCAGGGGGCGTACGAGACCCAGTACTTC	CASSQGAYETQYF
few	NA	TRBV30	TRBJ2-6	TGTGCCTGGAGGTCTGGGGCCAACGTCCTGACTTTC	CAWRSGANVLTF
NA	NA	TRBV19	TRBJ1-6	TGTGCCAGTAGGCCCAGGACTAATTCACCCCTCCACTTT	CASRPRTNSPLHF
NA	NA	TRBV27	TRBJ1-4	TGTGCCAGCAGCCTCGGGGCGATCGGAGATAGTGAAAAACTGTTTTTT	CASSLGAIGDSEKLFF
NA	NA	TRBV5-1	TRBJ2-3	TGCGCCAGCAGCTTGGGACAGACAGATACGCAGTATTTT	CASSLGQTDTQYF
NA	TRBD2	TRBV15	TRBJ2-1	TGTGCCACCAGCGAACTAGGGGGACTAGCGGGAGTAGAGCAGTTCTTC	CATSELGGLAGVEQFF
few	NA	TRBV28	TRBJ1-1	TGTGCCAGCAGTTTAAGGGTTGGGAACACTGAAGCTTTCTTT	CASSLRVGNTEAFF
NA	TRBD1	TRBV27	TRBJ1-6	TGTGCCAGCAGTCCCCGTCGACAGGGAAATTCACCCCTCCACTTT	CASSPRRQGNSPLHF
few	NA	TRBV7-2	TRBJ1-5	TGTGCCAGCAGCCTCATTTCCAATCAGCCCCAGCATTTT	CASSLISNQPQHF
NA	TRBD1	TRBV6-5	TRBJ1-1	TGTGCCAGCATGGGGACAGGGGGCGAGTGGACTGAAGCTTTCTTT	CASMGTGGEWTEAFF
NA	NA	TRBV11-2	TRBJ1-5	TGTGCCAGCAGCCGGGACCGCAATCAGCCCCAGCATTTT	CASSRDRNQPQHF